This is a list of T cell receptor beta chains from one sample in a study of shared clonotypes between healthy human individuals. Repertoires were generated with immunoSEQ multiplex PCR, while TCRdb's copy carries only in-frame clones and drops some. The sample records approximately 840,000 clones, 96% being singletons. The sequenced sample consisted of naive CD8+ T cells sorted from blood. The source is a man aged 30-40 years in good health. CDR3s include the opening cysteine and the closing phenylalanine or tryptophan. Clone size is stated in some rows and not others, as once, few, many or a class when expanded.

CDR3	size	V	J
CASSPPSGYEQYF	NA	TRBV28	TRBJ2-7
CASSLVPSGALNEQFF	NA	TRBV7-8	TRBJ2-1
CASATRTGNQPQHF	NA	TRBV27	TRBJ1-5
CASSARVGPKYEQYF	NA	TRBV7-8	TRBJ2-7
CASSPFRSGESEAFF	NA	TRBV5-5	TRBJ1-1
CASSPTIMNTEAFF	NA	TRBV27	TRBJ1-1
CSVILRTVYEQYF	once	TRBV29-1	TRBJ2-7
CASSLGGLNYGYTF	NA	TRBV5-6	TRBJ1-2
CASSSTRDAVSGELFF	NA	TRBV11-2	TRBJ2-2
CASNGQGPYEQYF	once	TRBV7-9	TRBJ2-7
CASSVRGGSRYNEQFF	NA	TRBV4-3	TRBJ2-1
CASSFASSYNEQFF	NA	TRBV7-9	TRBJ2-1
CARSSGRRDTQYF	NA	TRBV2	TRBJ2-3
CASSELGGPGELFF	NA	TRBV25-1	TRBJ2-2
CASSSPTGGTDTQYF	NA	TRBV5-4	TRBJ2-3
CASSEGNPDEQYF	NA	TRBV2	TRBJ2-7
CAISESASGRANYEQYF	NA	TRBV10-3	TRBJ2-7
CASSPAVWGLAEAFF	NA	TRBV4-3	TRBJ1-1
CASDGGTTQETQYF	NA	TRBV2	TRBJ2-5
CASSLELWTSGPGELFF	NA	TRBV28	TRBJ2-2
CASRLLEGTYEQYF	once	TRBV5-5	TRBJ2-7
CASSWELTQYF	NA	TRBV5-5	TRBJ2-3
CASSLRLAGGGYNEQFF	NA	TRBV27	TRBJ2-1
CASSYGSGQSYEQYF	NA	TRBV5-5	TRBJ2-7
CASSQDLAEETQYF	NA	TRBV4-3	TRBJ2-5
CASSFGTDTGELFF	NA	TRBV28	TRBJ2-2
CASSELVAVNQPQHF	NA	TRBV6-1	TRBJ1-5
CASSVYEQYF	NA	TRBV2	TRBJ2-7
CASSEGRGNEQFF	NA	TRBV2	TRBJ2-1
CAWSVPAGVMNEQYF	NA	TRBV30	TRBJ2-7
CASRLGETYEQYF	NA	TRBV6-5	TRBJ2-7
CASSSPTGNSYEQYF	NA	TRBV7-9	TRBJ2-7
CASGPPYSNQPQHF	NA	TRBV6-5	TRBJ1-5
CASSLGLDHGWETQYF	once	TRBV13	TRBJ2-5
CASSLGISYEQYF	once	TRBV5-1	TRBJ2-7
CASTRDSQNYGYTF	NA	TRBV21-1	TRBJ1-2
CASSQVGEGAGGYTF	NA	TRBV4-1	TRBJ1-2
CASSEGTASSYEQYF	once	TRBV2	TRBJ2-7
CASRRLSGRDASRGYEQYF	NA	TRBV10-2	TRBJ2-7
CASSERDREYQPQHF	NA	TRBV10-2	TRBJ1-5
CASSQDFGIPLNTEAFF	once	TRBV14	TRBJ1-1
CASSESESGSGQYF	NA	TRBV10-1	TRBJ2-7
CASMLAGGRSYNEQFF	NA	TRBV27	TRBJ2-1
CASSLRLAVNTGELFF	NA	TRBV5-5	TRBJ2-2
CASSLVGRGTSDRETQYF	NA	TRBV7-9	TRBJ2-5
CASSPSRGNTEAFF	NA	TRBV7-9	TRBJ1-1
CASSQFARGNTEAFF	NA	TRBV4-1	TRBJ1-1
CASSLAAHEQYF	NA	TRBV7-8	TRBJ2-7
CASTPGQTQETQYF	NA	TRBV5-8	TRBJ2-5
CASSLGTGIGYTF	NA	TRBV11-2	TRBJ1-2
CASSLEGPTDTQYF	NA	TRBV5-1	TRBJ2-3
CASRTLASGSLDIQETQYF	NA	TRBV11-2	TRBJ2-5
CAIMTSEFYNEQFF	once	TRBV10-3	TRBJ2-1
CASSLSGSNQPQHF	NA	TRBV5-4	TRBJ1-5
CATSSRDRDTQYF	NA	TRBV15	TRBJ2-5
CACTQGRKTEAFF	NA	TRBV30	TRBJ1-1